The present T cell receptor beta chain was sequenced within a study of monozygotic twins with cystic fibrosis. On the study more broadly: Libraries were built from three micrograms of fragmented DNA using about 14 PCR cycles. General study results and limits: J usage was most co-twin-similar in 8 of 16 pairs, V in 13. Clonality was generally low (median around 0.0098), higher in the most severe patients.

Trimming removed 5 bases from V and 4 bases from J; junction bases left unmatched: 2. The CDR3 consists of 12 residues. The germline gives CDR1 SGHRS, CDR2 YFSETQ. TCRdb's table, derived via immunoSEQ multiplex PCR, lists solely in-frame clones and lacks some. Of approximately 11,000 clones in the sample, around 97% were seen once. Notes on this clone: What it binds is not known.

The sequence derives from a boy younger than 18 with cystic fibrosis. The chain recombines TRBV5-1 with TRBJ2-7; 8 bases line up with TRBD2. Sequencing was performed on blood. In DNA, the CDR3 is TGCGCCAGCAGAGCGGGAGTATACGAGCAGTACTTC. Its translation is CASRAGVYEQYF.